The 30 T cell receptor beta chains below were found in one sample sequenced in a study of blood T cell repertoires in COVID-19. Generated by immunoSEQ multiplex PCR, the TCRdb table keeps only in-frame clones and is missing some. The sample yields some 250,000 clones, around nine tenths seen once. The material sequenced was peripheral blood. The receptors were gathered from a woman aged 55-69 years with COVID-19, enrolled during active disease.

The chain recombines TRBV2 with TRBJ1-2; unclear D gene. The V gene lost 1 base and the J gene lost 4 bases, with 7 bases spanning the gap. Per germline, CDR1 SNHLY and CDR2 FYNNEI. The CDR3 totals 13 residues. The CDR3 spells CASSEDSRYGYTF. The CDR3 DNA reads as TGTGCCAGCAGTGAAGACAGTCGCTATGGCTACACCTTC.

V is TRBV13 and J is TRBJ1-1; 11 nucleotides match TRBD1. V trimming: 5 bases; J trimming: 5 bases; junction bases outside the gene matches: 16. This CDR3 has 18 amino acids. Per germline, CDR1 PRHDT and CDR2 FYEKMQ (reference sequence). The CDR3 spells CASSPITRTGGAGTEAFF. The DNA of the CDR3 is TGTGCCAGCAGCCCAATTACGCGGACAGGGGGCGCAGGGACTGAAGCTTTCTTT.

The chain employs TRBV27 and TRBJ1-2, with 12 nucleotides matching TRBD1. There are 16 residues in the CDR3. V was clipped by 3 bases and J by 7 bases; unmatched bases: 9. Germline V lookup: CDR1 MNHEY, CDR2 SMNVEV (reference sequence). The CDR3 reads CASSFHSRDRGLGYTF. The CDR3 DNA reads as TGTGCCAGCAGTTTCCACTCCCGGGACAGGGGGCTTGGCTACACCTTC.

The V call is TRBV28, the J call TRBJ2-7; no definite D call. Per the germline V gene, CDR1 is MDHEN and CDR2 is SYDVKM. V dropped 5 bases and J dropped 2 bases, with 4 bases sitting between them. The CDR3 is 11 amino acids. The DNA of the CDR3 is TGTGCCAGCAGTCATCCCTACGAGCAGTACTTC. Its translation: CASSHPYEQYF.

The V call is TRBV19, the J call TRBJ2-3; no clear D. There are 13 residues in the CDR3. V was pared by 3 bases and J by 6 bases, with 10 bases between. The V gene's germline CDR1 is LNHDA and CDR2 SQIVND (reference sequence). CDR3 sequence reads: CASSISGSDTQYF. The CDR3 coding sequence is TGTGCCAGTAGTATCTCCGGGTCGGATACGCAGTATTTT.

The V call is TRBV7-3, the J call TRBJ1-6; D is perhaps TRBD1 (6 bases). This CDR3 region has 14 residues. The V end was cut by 3 bases, the J end by 7 bases, with 10 bases between. Germline CDR1 reads SGHTA; CDR2 reads FQGTGA. CDR3 nucleotide sequence: TGTGCCAGCAGCTTGGACAGAGCCAATTCACCCCTCCACTTT. Protein: CASSLDRANSPLHF.

The chain employs TRBV5-1 and TRBJ1-3; D remains unclear. The germline CDR1 and CDR2 sequences are SGHRS and YFSETQ. V was trimmed by 0 bases and J by 0 bases, leaving 7 bases between them. The CDR3 extends over 15 amino acids. CDR3: CASSLGTGSGNTIYF. The DNA for the CDR3 is TGCGCCAGCAGCTTGGGTACGGGCTCTGGAAACACCATATATTTT.

This clone was recorded only once. The chain uses TRBV6-5 and TRBJ1-5; D is perhaps TRBD1 (6 bases). The CDR3 runs to 13 residues. With 6 bases removed from V and 4 bases from J, the gap between germline ends came to 10 bases. CDR1 MNHEY and CDR2 SVGAGI come from the germline V gene. This CDR3 reads CASSGQLNQPQHF. As DNA, the CDR3 is TGTGCCAGCAGCGGACAGCTGAATCAGCCCCAGCATTTT.

The chain uses TRBV5-4 and TRBJ1-3; the D gene is possibly TRBD1 (6 bases). Per the germline V gene, CDR1 is SGHNT and CDR2 is YYREEE (reference sequence). Trimming stripped 2 bases from V and 0 bases from J, with 9 bases between. This CDR3 comprises 15 residues. Here the CDR3 reads CASSFQGGSGNTIYF. Written as DNA, the CDR3 is TGTGCCAGCAGCTTCCAAGGGGGCTCTGGAAACACCATATATTTT.

This clone occurred a few times. V gene TRBV6-2 or TRBV6-3 combines with J gene TRBJ2-1; 8 bases align to TRBD2. Trimming removed 2 bases from V and 3 bases from J; junction bases left unmatched: 12. Per germline, CDR1 MNHEY and CDR2 SVGEGT. CDR3 size: 18 residues. CDR3 residues: CASSYHLGSGTFYNEQFF. In DNA form, the CDR3 reads TGTGCCAGCAGTTACCACCTCGGTAGCGGGACGTTCTACAATGAGCAGTTCTTC.

The gene calls are TRBV28 and TRBJ1-3, with a weak D call TRBD1 (6 bases). Germline loops: CDR1 MDHEN, CDR2 SYDVKM. The length of the CDR3 is 13 residues. V lost 7 bases and J 2 bases, leaving 9 bases between the germline ends. The CDR3 spells CASIEGAGNTIYF. The DNA for the CDR3 is TGTGCCAGCATCGAGGGGGCTGGAAACACCATATATTTT.

The rearrangement joins TRBV7-2 to TRBJ1-4, with 7 bases that match TRBD1. CDR3 length: 18 amino acids. J lost 0 bases, V lost 5 bases, and 12 bases had no gene match. Germline loops: CDR1 SGHTA, CDR2 FQGNSA. CDR3 in amino acids: CASSEDRTVVATNEKLFF. In DNA, the CDR3 is TGTGCCAGCAGCGAGGACAGGACCGTAGTTGCAACTAATGAAAAACTGTTTTTT.

V gene TRBV10-3 combines with J gene TRBJ1-2; TRBD1 might be the D (5 bases). This CDR3 contains 15 residues. V dropped 0 bases and J dropped 2 bases, with 10 bases sitting between them. Germline CDR1 reads ENHRY; CDR2 reads SYGVKD. The DNA of the CDR3 is TGTGCCATCAGTGAGTCTAAGGGGCTAAACTATGGCTACACCTTC. It codes for CAISESKGLNYGYTF.

This chain uses TRBV6-5 with TRBJ1-1; the D is unclear. The CDR3 has 13 residues. In germline, CDR1 is MNHEY, CDR2 SVGAGI. V was trimmed by 5 bases and J by 5 bases, leaving 12 bases between them. This CDR3 reads CASSPTGGTEAFF. The CDR3 DNA is TGTGCCAGCAGTCCCACGGGTGGGACTGAAGCTTTCTTT.

This clone was detected a few times. V is TRBV11-2 and J is TRBJ2-7; a weak D match, TRBD2 (6 bases). The CDR3 contains 15 residues. Germline values: CDR1 SGHAT, CDR2 FQNNGV. V was clipped by 3 bases and J by 3 bases, with 15 bases between them. The CDR3 DNA sequence: TGTGCCAGCAGCTTCAGTGAGCCTAGCGTCTACGAGCAGTACTTC. Translating gives CASSFSEPSVYEQYF.

The CDR3 DNA reads as TGTGCCAGCAGCCCCATGCGCATCAGGGGGCTAACTAGCACAGATACGCAGTATTTT. This sequence encodes CASSPMRIRGLTSTDTQYF. V and J are TRBV11-2 and TRBJ2-3, with 8 bases fitting TRBD1. Per the germline V gene, CDR1 is SGHAT and CDR2 is FQNNGV. The CDR3 extends over 19 amino acids. J lost 0 bases, V lost 5 bases, and 16 bases had no gene match.

This rearrangement joins TRBV5-5 to TRBJ1-1; 7 bases fit TRBD1. This CDR3 is 14 amino acids long. The V gene's germline CDR1 is SGHKS and CDR2 YYEKEE (reference sequence). With 0 bases clipped from V and 5 bases from J, the junction kept 4 bases outside the gene matches. CDR3 sequence (DNA): TGTGCCAGCAGCTTGGTACAGGGGAAGACTGAAGCTTTCTTT. Amino acids: CASSLVQGKTEAFF. Full variable domain (outside the CDR3, taken from reference TRBV5-5 and TRBJ1-1): DAGVTQSPTHLIKTRGQQVTLRCSPISGHKSVSWYQQVLGQGPQFIFQYYEKEERGRGNFPDRFSARQFPNYSSELNVNALLLGDSALYLCASSLVQGKTEAFFGQGTRLTVV.

Worth noting for this clone: Other DNA sequences from this sample encode an identical CDR3 as well. CDR3 DNA: TGTGCCAGCAGCCGGACAGGGGCCGTCTACAATGAGCAGTTCTTC. Its translation: CASSRTGAVYNEQFF. This chain connects TRBV6-5 to TRBJ2-1; 9 positions agree with TRBD1. This CDR3 has 15 amino acids. Trimming at V came to 6 bases and at J to 3 bases, leaving 6 bases not matched to a gene. CDR1 is MNHEY, CDR2 SVGAGI, per germline.

The chain carries TRBV27 and TRBJ1-6; D is unclear. Germline values: CDR1 MNHEY, CDR2 SMNVEV (reference sequence). V gave up 3 bases and J gave up 5 bases, with 14 bases separating them. CDR3 size: 16 residues. CDR3 region: CASSLREPADNSPLHF. CDR3 DNA sequence: TGTGCCAGCAGTTTGAGGGAGCCGGCGGATAATTCACCCCTCCACTTT.

This chain's CDR3 is CASSPGQGADYEKLFF. Here the CDR3 DNA reads TGTGCCAGCAGTCCGGGACAGGGGGCTGATTATGAAAAACTGTTTTTT. J is TRBJ1-4 and V is TRBV2, with 12 positions matching TRBD1. Germline V gene lookup returns CDR1 SNHLY and CDR2 FYNNEI. The CDR3 sequence is 16 residues long. The junction had 7 bases not matched to a gene; V was cut back by 5 bases and J by 6 bases. The whole variable domain, filled in from reference TRBV2 and TRBJ1-4, reads EPEVTQTPSHQVTQMGQEVILRCVPISNHLYFYWYRQILGQKVEFLVSFYNNEISEKSEIFDDQFSVERPDGSNFTLKIRSTKLEDSAMYFCASSPGQGADYEKLFFGSGTQLSVL.

This chain joins TRBV25-1 and TRBJ1-2; TRBD1 is a possible D gene (5 bases). This CDR3 spans 13 amino acids. V was pared by 4 bases and J by 7 bases, with 13 bases between. Per germline, CDR1 MGHDK and CDR2 SYGVNS. The CDR3 sequence is CASSGPGGFGYTF. The CDR3 DNA reads as TGTGCCAGCAGTGGGCCGGGGGGATTTGGCTACACCTTC.

This clone was observed a few times. This chain links TRBV4-2 with TRBJ2-2, with 8 bases lining up with TRBD2. In germline, CDR1 is LGHNA, CDR2 YNFKEQ. Unmatched junction bases numbered 6, after V lost 0 bases and J lost 6 bases. This CDR3 is 16 amino acids long. Here the CDR3 DNA reads TGTGCCAGCAGCCAAGAGAGCGGGGGTGTTGCCGGGGAGCTGTTTTTT. Its protein is CASSQESGGVAGELFF.

This clone was counted once. This chain uses TRBV4-2 with TRBJ1-5; 7 bases line up with TRBD1. V shed 5 bases and J 5 bases; nucleotides not matched to a gene: 12. Germline V gene lookup returns CDR1 LGHNA and CDR2 YNFKEQ. The CDR3 spans 16 residues. DNA of the CDR3: TGTGCCAGCAGCGTGTCTTACAGGGGCTTGGATCAGCCCCAGCATTTT. Protein: CASSVSYRGLDQPQHF.

The rearrangement links TRBV6-5 to TRBJ2-1; no firm D call. The CDR3 has 14 amino acids. The germline CDR1 and CDR2 sequences are MNHEY and SVGAGI. V dropped 1 base and J dropped 5 bases, with 9 bases sitting between them. In DNA, the CDR3 is TGTGCCAGCAGTTACTACTCACAGCACAATGAGCAGTTCTTC. It specifies CASSYYSQHNEQFF.

The chain carries TRBV28 and TRBJ1-2; the D gene is possibly TRBD1 (5 bases). V was pared by 9 bases and J by 5 bases, with 19 bases between. The CDR3 loop spans 14 amino acids. CDR1 and CDR2 from the germline V gene are MDHEN and SYDVKM. This CDR3 is CASSSPTVPYGYTF. In nucleotides, the CDR3 is TGTGCCAGTTCCTCTCCGACAGTTCCTTATGGCTACACCTTC.

This clone showed up just once. The J gene is TRBJ2-7, the V gene TRBV5-1; TRBD1 matches at 7 bases. J gave up 3 bases and V 0 bases, and 6 bases lay outside the gene matches. CDR1 is SGHRS, CDR2 YFSETQ, per germline. This CDR3 comprises 15 residues. This CDR3 is CASSLVPGQRYEQYF. CDR3 DNA: TGCGCCAGCAGCTTGGTTCCGGGACAGCGCTACGAGCAGTACTTC.

This rearrangement joins TRBV7-3 to TRBJ1-5; a possible D gene is TRBD1 (6 bases). This CDR3 contains 17 residues. V lost 1 base to trimming and J lost 9 bases, with 22 bases between them. CDR1 is SGHTA, CDR2 FQGTGA, per germline. The CDR3 DNA is TGTGCCAGCAGCTTAAAGGGTGCAGGGGACGACCGGAGGCCCCAGCATTTT. It encodes CASSLKGAGDDRRPQHF.

The chain employs TRBV21-1 and TRBJ1-5. TRBV21-1 is shown as a pseudogene. The CDR3 is made up of 11 amino acids. The CDR3 loop is CAPEGNQPQHF. The DNA of the CDR3 is TGTGCTCCCGAGGGCAATCAGCCCCAGCATTTT.

V and J are TRBV6-6 and TRBJ2-7; 12 bases agree with TRBD2. CDR1 and CDR2 from the germline V gene are MNHNY and SVGAGI (reference sequence). This CDR3 region has 16 residues. V shed 5 bases, J shed 2 bases, and the junction held 7 bases outside the gene matches. CDR3 amino acids: CASSTSRLAGAYEQYF. The CDR3 DNA is TGTGCCAGCAGTACATCTCGACTAGCGGGAGCCTACGAGCAGTACTTC.

The V and J genes are TRBV4-3 and TRBJ1-1; 7 bases map to TRBD1. This CDR3 has 15 amino acids. The germline V gene encodes CDR1 LGHNA and CDR2 YSLEER. The V and J ends lost 3 bases and 1 base, in that order; junction bases with no gene match: 5. CDR3 coding DNA: TGCGCCAGCAGCCAGGACCGGACAGGGAACACTGAAGCTTTCTTT. Translating gives CASSQDRTGNTEAFF.